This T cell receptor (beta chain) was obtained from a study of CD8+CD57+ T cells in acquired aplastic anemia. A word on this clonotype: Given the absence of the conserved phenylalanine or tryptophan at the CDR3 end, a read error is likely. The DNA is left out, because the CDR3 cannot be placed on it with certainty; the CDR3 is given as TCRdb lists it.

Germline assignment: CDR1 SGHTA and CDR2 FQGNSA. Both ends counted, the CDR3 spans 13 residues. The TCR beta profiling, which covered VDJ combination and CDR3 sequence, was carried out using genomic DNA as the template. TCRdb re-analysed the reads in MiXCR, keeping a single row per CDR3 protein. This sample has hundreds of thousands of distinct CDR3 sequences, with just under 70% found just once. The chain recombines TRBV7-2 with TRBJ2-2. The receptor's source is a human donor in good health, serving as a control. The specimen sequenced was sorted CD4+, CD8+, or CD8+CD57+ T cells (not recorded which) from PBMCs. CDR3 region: CASSLPASGGLFI.